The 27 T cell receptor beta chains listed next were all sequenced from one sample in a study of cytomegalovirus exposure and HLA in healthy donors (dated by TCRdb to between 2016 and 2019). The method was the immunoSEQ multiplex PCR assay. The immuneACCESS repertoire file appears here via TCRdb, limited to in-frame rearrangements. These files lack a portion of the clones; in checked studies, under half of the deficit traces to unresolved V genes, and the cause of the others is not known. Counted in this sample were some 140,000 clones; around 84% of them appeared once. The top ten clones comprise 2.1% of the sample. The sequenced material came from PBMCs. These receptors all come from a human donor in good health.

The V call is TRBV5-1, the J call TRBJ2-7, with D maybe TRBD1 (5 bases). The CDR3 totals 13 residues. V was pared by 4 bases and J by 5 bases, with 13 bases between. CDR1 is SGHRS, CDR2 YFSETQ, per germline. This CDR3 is CASSRTIIDEQYF. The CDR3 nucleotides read TGCGCCAGCAGCAGGACAATTATCGACGAGCAGTACTTC.

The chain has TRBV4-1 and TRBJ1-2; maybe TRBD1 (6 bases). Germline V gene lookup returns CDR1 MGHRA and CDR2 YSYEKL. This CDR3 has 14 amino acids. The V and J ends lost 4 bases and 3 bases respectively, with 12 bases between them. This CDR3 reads CASSPNDRHYGYTF. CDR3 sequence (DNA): TGCGCCAGCAGCCCCAACGACAGGCACTATGGCTACACCTTC.

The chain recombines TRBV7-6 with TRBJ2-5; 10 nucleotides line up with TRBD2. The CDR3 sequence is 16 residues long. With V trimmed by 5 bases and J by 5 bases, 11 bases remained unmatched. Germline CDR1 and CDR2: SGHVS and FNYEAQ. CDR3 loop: CASSTRAGGLGETQYF. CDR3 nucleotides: TGTGCCAGCAGCACCCGAGCGGGGGGGCTCGGGGAGACCCAGTACTTC.

The chain's CDR3 is CASSPGQYNEQFF. Here the CDR3 DNA reads TGTGCCAGCAGCCCAGGACAGTACAATGAGCAGTTCTTC. The gene calls are TRBV11-3 and TRBJ2-1, with TRBD1 as a possible D gene (6 bases). Trimming pared 5 bases from V and 4 bases from J, leaving 9 bases between. There are 13 residues in the CDR3. Germline CDR1 SGHNT, CDR2 YENEEA.

The CDR3 region is CASSQAATQGAYGYTF. CDR3 bases: TGCGCCAGCAGCCAAGCGGCTACACAGGGGGCGTATGGCTACACCTTC. The chain links TRBV4-3 to TRBJ1-2; 9 bases are shared with TRBD1. From germline, CDR1 is LGHNA and CDR2 YSLEER. Unmatched junction bases numbered 8, after V lost 1 base and J lost 5 bases. This CDR3 spans 16 amino acids.

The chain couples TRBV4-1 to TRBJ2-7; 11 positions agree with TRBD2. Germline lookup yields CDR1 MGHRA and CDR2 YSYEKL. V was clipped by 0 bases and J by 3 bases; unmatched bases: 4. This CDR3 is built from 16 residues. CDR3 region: CASSQEPSGGLYEQYF. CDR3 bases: TGCGCCAGCAGCCAAGAACCTAGCGGGGGGCTCTACGAGCAGTACTTC.

The CDR3 here is CASSEASGQWVEKLFF. The CDR3 DNA reads as TGTGCCAGCAGTGAAGCCTCGGGACAGTGGGTTGAAAAACTGTTTTTT. The gene calls are TRBV6-1 and TRBJ1-4; TRBD1 matches at 7 bases. The length of the CDR3 is 16 residues. V lost 0 bases to trimming and J lost 7 bases; unmatched junction nucleotides: 8. Per germline, CDR1 MNHNS and CDR2 SASEGT.

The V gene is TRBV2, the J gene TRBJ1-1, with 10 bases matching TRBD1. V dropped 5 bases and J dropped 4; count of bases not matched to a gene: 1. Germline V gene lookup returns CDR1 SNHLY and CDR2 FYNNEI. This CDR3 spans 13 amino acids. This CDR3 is CASSRTGGTEAFF. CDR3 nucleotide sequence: TGTGCCAGCAGTCGGACAGGGGGCACTGAAGCTTTCTTT.

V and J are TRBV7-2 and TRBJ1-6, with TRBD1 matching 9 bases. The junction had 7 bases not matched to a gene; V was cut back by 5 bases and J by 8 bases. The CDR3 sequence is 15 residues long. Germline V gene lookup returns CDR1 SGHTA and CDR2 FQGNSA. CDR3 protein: CASSARTGAYSPLHF. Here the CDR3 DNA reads TGTGCCAGCAGCGCCCGGACAGGGGCCTATTCACCCCTCCACTTT. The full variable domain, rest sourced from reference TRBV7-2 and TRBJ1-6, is GAGVSQSPSNKVTEKGKDVELRCDPISGHTALYWYRQSLGQGLEFLIYFQGNSAPDKSGLPSDRFSAERTGGSVSTLTIQRTQQEDSAVYLCASSARTGAYSPLHFGNGTRLTVT.

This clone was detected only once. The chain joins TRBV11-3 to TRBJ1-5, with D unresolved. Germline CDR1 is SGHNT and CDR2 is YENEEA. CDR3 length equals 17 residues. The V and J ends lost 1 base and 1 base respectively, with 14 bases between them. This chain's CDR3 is CASSLVFSGWSNQPQHF. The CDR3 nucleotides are TGTGCCAGCAGCTTAGTCTTTTCAGGCTGGAGCAATCAGCCCCAGCATTTT.

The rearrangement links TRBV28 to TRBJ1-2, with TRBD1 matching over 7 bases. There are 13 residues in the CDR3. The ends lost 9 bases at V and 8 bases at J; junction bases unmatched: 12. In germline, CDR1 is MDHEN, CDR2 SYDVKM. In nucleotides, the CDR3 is TGTGCCAGTAGGATTGGGACAGACTTGGGCTACACCTTC. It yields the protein CASRIGTDLGYTF.

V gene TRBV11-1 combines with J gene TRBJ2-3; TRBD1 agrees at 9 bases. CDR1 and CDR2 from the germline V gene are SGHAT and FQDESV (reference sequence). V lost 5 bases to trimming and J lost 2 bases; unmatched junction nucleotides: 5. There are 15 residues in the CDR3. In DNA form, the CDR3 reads TGTGCCAGCAGCCTTACAGGGGGCCCCACAGATACGCAGTATTTT. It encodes CASSLTGGPTDTQYF.

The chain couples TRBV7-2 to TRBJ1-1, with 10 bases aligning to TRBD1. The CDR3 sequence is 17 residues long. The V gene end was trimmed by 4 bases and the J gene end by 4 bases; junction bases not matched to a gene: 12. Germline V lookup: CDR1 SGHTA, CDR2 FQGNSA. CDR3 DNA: TGTGCCAGCAGCTCGTACCCCCCCCGACAGGGGGCCACTGAAGCTTTCTTT. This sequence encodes CASSSYPPRQGATEAFF.

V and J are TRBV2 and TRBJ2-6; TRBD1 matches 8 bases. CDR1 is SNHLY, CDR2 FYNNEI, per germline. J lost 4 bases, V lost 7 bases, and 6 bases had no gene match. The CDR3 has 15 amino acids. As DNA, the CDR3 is TGTGCCAGCACCCTGACAGGGGAAGGGGCCAACGTCCTGACTTTC. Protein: CASTLTGEGANVLTF.

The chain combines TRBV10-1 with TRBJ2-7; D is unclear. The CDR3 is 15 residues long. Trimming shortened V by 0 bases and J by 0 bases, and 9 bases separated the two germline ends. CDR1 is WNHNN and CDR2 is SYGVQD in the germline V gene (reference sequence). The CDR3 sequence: CASSESVQPSYEQYF. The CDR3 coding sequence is TGCGCCAGCAGTGAGTCGGTACAGCCCTCCTACGAGCAGTACTTC.

In DNA form, the CDR3 reads TGCAGCGTCCCCAGAGCGGGATGGGATGAGCAGTTCTTC. Its protein is CSVPRAGWDEQFF. V usage is TRBV29-1 and J usage is TRBJ2-1, with 7 bases matching TRBD2. This CDR3 has 13 residues. CDR1 and CDR2 from the germline V gene are SQVTM and ANQGSEA. The junction had 10 bases not matched to a gene; V was cut back by 6 bases and J by 8 bases.

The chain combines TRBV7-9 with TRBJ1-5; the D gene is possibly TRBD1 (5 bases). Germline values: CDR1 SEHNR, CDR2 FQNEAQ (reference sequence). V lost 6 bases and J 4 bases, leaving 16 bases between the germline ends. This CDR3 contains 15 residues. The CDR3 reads CASSYSQGENQPQHF. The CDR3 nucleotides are TGTGCCAGCAGTTATTCCCAGGGTGAGAATCAGCCCCAGCATTTT.

CDR3 in amino acids: CASRSLGTSGYNEQFF. The CDR3 DNA is TGCGCCAGCAGAAGTCTCGGGACTAGCGGGTACAATGAGCAGTTCTTC. V usage is TRBV5-1 and J usage is TRBJ2-1; 12 bases are a match to TRBD2. The J segment lost 4 bases and the V segment lost 5 bases, leaving 7 bases of the junction unmatched. Germline CDR1 SGHRS, CDR2 YFSETQ. The CDR3 sequence is 16 residues long.

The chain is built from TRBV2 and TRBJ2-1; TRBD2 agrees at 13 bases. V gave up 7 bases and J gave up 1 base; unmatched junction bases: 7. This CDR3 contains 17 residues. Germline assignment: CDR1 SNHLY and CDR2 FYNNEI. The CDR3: CASKGLAGRGSYNEQFF. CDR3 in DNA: TGTGCCAGCAAGGGACTAGCGGGAAGAGGTTCCTACAATGAGCAGTTCTTC.

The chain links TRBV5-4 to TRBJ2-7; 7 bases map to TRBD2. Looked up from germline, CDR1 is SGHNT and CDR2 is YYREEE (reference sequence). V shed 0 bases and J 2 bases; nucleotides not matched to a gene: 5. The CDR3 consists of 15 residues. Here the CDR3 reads CASSLGAGEAYEQYF. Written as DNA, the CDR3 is TGTGCCAGCAGCTTGGGCGCGGGAGAGGCCTACGAGCAGTACTTC.

CDR3 DNA: TGTGCCAGCAGCCAGCTGACTAGCGGGACAGCCGCTAGCACAGATACGCAGTATTTT. Translation gives CASSQLTSGTAASTDTQYF. This chain links TRBV4-2 with TRBJ2-3, with 11 bases lining up with TRBD2. This CDR3 contains 19 residues. Per the germline V gene, CDR1 is LGHNA and CDR2 is YNFKEQ. V lost 3 bases and J lost 0; bases outside the gene matches: 11.

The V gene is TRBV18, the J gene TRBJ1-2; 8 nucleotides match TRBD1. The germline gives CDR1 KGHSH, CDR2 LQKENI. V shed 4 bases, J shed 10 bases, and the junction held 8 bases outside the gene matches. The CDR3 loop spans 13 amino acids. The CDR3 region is CASSRGQALDYTF. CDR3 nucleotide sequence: TGTGCCAGCTCACGGGGACAGGCCTTAGACTACACCTTC.

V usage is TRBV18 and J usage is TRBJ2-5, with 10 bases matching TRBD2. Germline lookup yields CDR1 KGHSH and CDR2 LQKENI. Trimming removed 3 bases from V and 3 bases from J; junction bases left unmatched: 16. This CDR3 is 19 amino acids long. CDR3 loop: CASSPIVGSGRADEETQYF. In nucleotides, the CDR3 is TGTGCCAGCTCACCCATAGTAGGAAGCGGGAGGGCTGACGAAGAGACCCAGTACTTC.

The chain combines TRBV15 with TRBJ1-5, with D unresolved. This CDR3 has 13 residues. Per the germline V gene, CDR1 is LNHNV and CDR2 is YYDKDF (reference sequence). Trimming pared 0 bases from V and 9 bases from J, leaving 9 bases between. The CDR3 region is CATSREQPGPQHF. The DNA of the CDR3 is TGTGCCACCAGCAGAGAACAACCTGGGCCCCAGCATTTT.

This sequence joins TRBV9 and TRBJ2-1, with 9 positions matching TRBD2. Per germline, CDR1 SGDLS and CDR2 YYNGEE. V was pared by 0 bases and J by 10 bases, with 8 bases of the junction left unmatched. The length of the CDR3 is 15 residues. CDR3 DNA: TGTGCCAGCAGCGTAGTGGCTAGCGGGGTCCCGGAGCAGTTCTTC. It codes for CASSVVASGVPEQFF.

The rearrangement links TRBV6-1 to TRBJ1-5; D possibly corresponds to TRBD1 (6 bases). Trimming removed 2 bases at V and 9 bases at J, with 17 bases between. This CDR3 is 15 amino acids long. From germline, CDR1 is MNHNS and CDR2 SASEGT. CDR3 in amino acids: CASSEIGTTGSPQHF. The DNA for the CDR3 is TGTGCCAGCAGTGAAATTGGGACAACGGGGTCGCCCCAGCATTTT.

CDR3 region: CASSLMGGGASYEQYF. The CDR3 nucleotides read TGTGCCAGCAGCTTAATGGGGGGGGGAGCCTCCTACGAGCAGTACTTC. This chain joins TRBV7-3 and TRBJ2-7, with TRBD2 identical over 7 bases. CDR3 size: 16 residues. The J segment lost 0 bases and the V segment lost 1 base, leaving 6 bases of the junction unmatched. CDR1 and CDR2 (germline): SGHTA, FQGTGA.